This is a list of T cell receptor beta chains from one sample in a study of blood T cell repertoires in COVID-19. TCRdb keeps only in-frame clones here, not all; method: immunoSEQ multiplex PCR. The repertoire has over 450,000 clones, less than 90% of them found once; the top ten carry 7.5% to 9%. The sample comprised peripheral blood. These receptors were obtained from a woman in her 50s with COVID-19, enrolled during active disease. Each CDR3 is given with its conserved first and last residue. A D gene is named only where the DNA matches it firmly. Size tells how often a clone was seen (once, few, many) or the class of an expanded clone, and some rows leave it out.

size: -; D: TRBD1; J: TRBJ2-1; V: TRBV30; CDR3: CAWSPDRDRSYNEQFF; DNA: TGTGCCTGGAGTCCCGACAGGGATCGCTCCTACAATGAGCAGTTCTTC
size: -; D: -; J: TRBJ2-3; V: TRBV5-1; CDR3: CASRRTGGGGDTQYF; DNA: TGCGCCAGCAGACGGACTGGCGGAGGTGGAGATACGCAGTATTTT
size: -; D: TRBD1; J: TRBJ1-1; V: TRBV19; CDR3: CASSIRGQGTEAFF; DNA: TGTGCCAGTAGTATAAGGGGGCAGGGCACTGAAGCTTTCTTT
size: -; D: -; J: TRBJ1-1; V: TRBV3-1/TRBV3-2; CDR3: CASSHEGGSNSNTEAFF; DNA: TGTGCCAGCAGCCATGAGGGGGGGTCCAATTCGAACACTGAAGCTTTCTTT
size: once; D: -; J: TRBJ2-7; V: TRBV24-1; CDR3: CATSGGGEQYF; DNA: TGTGCCACCAGTGGCGGTGGCGAGCAGTACTTC
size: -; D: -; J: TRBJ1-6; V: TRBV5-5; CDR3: CASSYTGAQDSPLHF; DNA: TGTGCCAGCAGCTACACAGGAGCCCAGGATTCACCCCTCCACTTT
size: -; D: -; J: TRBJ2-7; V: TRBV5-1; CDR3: CASSPGLTSYEQYF; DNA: TGCGCCAGCAGCCCGGGACTGACCTCCTACGAGCAGTACTTC
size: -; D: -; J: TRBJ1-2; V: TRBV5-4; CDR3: CASLSAEVPYYGYTF; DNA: TGTGCCAGCCTATCTGCGGAGGTCCCCTACTATGGCTACACCTTC
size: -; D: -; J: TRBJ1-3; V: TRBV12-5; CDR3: CASGLRTGTGNTIYF; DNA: TGTGCTAGTGGTTTGCGTACAGGGACTGGAAACACCATATATTTT
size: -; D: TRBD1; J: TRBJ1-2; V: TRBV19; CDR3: CASSIGQGVYYTF; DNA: TGTGCCAGTAGTATTGGTCAGGGGGTCTACTACACCTTC
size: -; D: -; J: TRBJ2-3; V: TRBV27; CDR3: CASSLTGGTGWGVQYF; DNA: TGTGCCAGCAGTTTAACTGGAGGGACCGGCTGGGGGGTGCAGTATTTT
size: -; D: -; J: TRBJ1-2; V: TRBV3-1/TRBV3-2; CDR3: CASSQGRTAYGYTF; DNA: TGTGCCAGCAGCCAAGGACGGACAGCCTATGGCTACACCTTC
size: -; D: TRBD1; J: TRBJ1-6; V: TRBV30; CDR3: CASGQGVRGPLHF; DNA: TGTGCCTCGGGACAGGGGGTCCGTGGACCCCTCCACTTT
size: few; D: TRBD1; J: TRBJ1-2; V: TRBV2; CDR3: CASGAGQGAYGYTF; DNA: TGTGCCAGCGGAGCGGGACAGGGGGCCTATGGCTACACCTTC
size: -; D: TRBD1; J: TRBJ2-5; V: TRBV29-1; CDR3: CSVDAPGTGEIIGTQYF; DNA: TGCAGCGTTGATGCCCCCGGGACAGGGGAAATTATTGGGACCCAGTACTTC
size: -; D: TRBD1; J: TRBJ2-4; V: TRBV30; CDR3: CAWSLTRISGTGHLQYF; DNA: TGTGCCTGGAGTCTAACCCGAATTTCCGGGACAGGGCACCTTCAGTACTTC
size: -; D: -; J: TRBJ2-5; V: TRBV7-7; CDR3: CASSLEYSETQYF; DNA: TGTGCCAGCAGCTTAGAGTACTCGGAGACCCAGTACTTC
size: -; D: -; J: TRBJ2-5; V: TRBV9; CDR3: CASSPLDRRETQYF; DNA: TGTGCCAGCAGCCCTCTAGACCGGAGGGAGACCCAGTACTTC
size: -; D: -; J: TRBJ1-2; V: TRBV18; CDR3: CASSPRDGGYTF; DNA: TGTGCCAGCTCACCGCGGGACGGTGGCTACACCTTC
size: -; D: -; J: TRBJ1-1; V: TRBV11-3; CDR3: CASSLDRNTEAFF; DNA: TGTGCCAGCAGCTTAGACCGGAACACTGAAGCTTTCTTT
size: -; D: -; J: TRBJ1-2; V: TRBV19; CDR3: CAISSRAQGGYTF; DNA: TGTGCCATTTCCTCCAGGGCACAAGGAGGCTACACCTTC
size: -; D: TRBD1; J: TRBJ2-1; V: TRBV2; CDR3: CASSGTGSNEQFF; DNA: TGTGCCAGCAGCGGGACAGGGAGCAATGAGCAGTTCTTC
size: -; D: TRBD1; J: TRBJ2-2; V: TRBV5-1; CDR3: CASSDVDRGSGELFF; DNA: TGCGCCAGCAGCGACGTGGACAGGGGGAGCGGGGAGCTGTTTTTT
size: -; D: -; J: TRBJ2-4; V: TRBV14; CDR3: CASSQEAAKNIQYF; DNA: TGTGCCAGCAGCCAAGAGGCAGCCAAAAACATTCAGTACTTC
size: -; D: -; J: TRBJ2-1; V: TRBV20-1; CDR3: CSASPTVDEQFF; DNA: TGCAGTGCTAGTCCTACCGTTGATGAGCAGTTCTTC
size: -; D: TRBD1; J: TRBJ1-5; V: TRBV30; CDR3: CAWSVGQGGNQPQHF; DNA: TGTGCCTGGAGTGTAGGGCAGGGGGGCAATCAGCCCCAGCATTTT
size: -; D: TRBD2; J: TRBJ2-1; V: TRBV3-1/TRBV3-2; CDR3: CASTLAGRYNEQFF; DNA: TGTGCCAGCACCTTAGCGGGGCGGTACAATGAGCAGTTCTTC
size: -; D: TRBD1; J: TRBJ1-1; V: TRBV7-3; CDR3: CASSRSGGAAEAFF; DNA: TGTGCCAGCAGCCGATCAGGGGGCGCAGCTGAAGCTTTCTTT
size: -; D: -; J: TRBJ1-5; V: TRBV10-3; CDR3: CATGGGGADQPQHF; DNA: TGTGCCACGGGGGGCGGGGGTGCAGATCAGCCCCAGCATTTT
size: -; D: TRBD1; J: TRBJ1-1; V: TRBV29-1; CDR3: CSGQGNKDTEAFF; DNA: TGCAGCGGACAGGGGAATAAGGACACTGAAGCTTTCTTT
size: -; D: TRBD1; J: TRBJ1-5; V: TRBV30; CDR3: CAWDQGARQPQHF; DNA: TGTGCCTGGGATCAGGGGGCCCGTCAGCCCCAGCATTTT
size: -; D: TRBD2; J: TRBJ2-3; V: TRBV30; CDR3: CAWSGTGGFFDTQYF; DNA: TGTGCCTGGAGTGGGACGGGGGGATTCTTCGATACGCAGTATTTT
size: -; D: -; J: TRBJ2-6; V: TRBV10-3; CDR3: CAISEMGGVPRLSGANVLTF; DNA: TGTGCCATCAGTGAAATGGGTGGAGTACCGAGGCTCTCTGGGGCCAACGTCCTGACTTTC
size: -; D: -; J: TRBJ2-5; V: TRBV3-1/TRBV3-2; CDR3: CASSQGDRMVETQYF; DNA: TGTGCCAGCAGCCAAGGCGACAGGATGGTAGAGACCCAGTACTTC
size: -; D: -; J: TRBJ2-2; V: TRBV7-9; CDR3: CASSPTFRLNTGELFF; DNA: TGTGCCAGCAGTCCTACCTTCAGGCTGAACACCGGGGAGCTGTTTTTT
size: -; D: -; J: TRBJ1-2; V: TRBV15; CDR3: CATSRLQGFSGYTF; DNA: TGTGCCACCAGCAGGCTCCAGGGTTTTTCTGGCTACACCTTC
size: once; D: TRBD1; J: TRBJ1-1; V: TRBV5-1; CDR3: CASSWAGGRNTEAFF; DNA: TGCGCCAGCAGCTGGGCAGGGGGCCGGAACACTGAAGCTTTCTTT
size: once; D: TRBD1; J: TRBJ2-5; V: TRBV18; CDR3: CASSPAQGVNEETQYF; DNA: TGTGCCAGCTCACCAGCACAGGGGGTAAATGAAGAGACCCAGTACTTC
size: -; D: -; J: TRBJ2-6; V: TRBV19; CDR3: CASSMGRGSGANVLTF; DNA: TGTGCCAGTAGTATGGGGCGGGGCTCTGGGGCCAACGTCCTGACTTTC
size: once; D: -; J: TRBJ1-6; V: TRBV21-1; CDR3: CASSGGTGASSDNSPLHF; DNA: TGTGCCAGCAGCGGGGGGACAGGGGCGAGTAGCGATAATTCACCCCTCCACTTT
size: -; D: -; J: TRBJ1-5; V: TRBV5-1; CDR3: CASSLDGLRQPQHF; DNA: TGCGCCAGCAGCTTGGACGGGTTGAGGCAGCCCCAGCATTTT
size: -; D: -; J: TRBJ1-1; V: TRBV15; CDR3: CATSRLLNTEAFF; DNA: TGTGCCACCAGCAGACTCCTGAACACTGAAGCTTTCTTT
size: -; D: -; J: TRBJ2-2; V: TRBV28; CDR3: CASSSKLAAPPMTNTGELFF; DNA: TGTGCCAGCAGTTCTAAACTAGCTGCACCGCCGATGACGAACACCGGGGAGCTGTTTTTT
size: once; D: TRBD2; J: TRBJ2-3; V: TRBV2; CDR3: CASSVVRGGTDTQYF; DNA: TGTGCCAGCAGTGTGGTGCGGGGGGGCACAGATACGCAGTATTTT
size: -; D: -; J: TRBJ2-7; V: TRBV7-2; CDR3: CASTLKRSVYEQYF; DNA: TGTGCCAGCACCCTTAAGCGGTCCGTCTACGAGCAGTACTTC
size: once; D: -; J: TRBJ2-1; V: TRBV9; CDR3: CASSASRERSPFNEQFF; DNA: TGTGCCAGCAGCGCCTCTCGAGAGCGAAGTCCATTCAATGAGCAGTTCTTC
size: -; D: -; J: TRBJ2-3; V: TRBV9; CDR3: CASSVLGGRTDTQYF; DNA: TGTGCCAGCAGCGTACTGGGGGGGCGGACAGATACGCAGTATTTT
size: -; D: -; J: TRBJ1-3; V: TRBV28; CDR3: CASSLWGGSGNTIYF; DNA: TGTGCCAGCAGTTTATGGGGGGGGAGCGGAAACACCATATATTTT
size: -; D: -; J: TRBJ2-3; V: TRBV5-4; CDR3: CASSLVLGDTQYF; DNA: TGTGCCAGCAGCTTGGTGCTCGGGGATACGCAGTATTTT
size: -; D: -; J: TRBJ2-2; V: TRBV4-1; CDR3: CASSQDSTTGGELFF; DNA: TGCGCCAGCAGCCAAGATTCCACAACGGGCGGGGAGCTGTTTTTT
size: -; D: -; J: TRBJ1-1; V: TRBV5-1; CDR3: CASRIDRNTEAFF; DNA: TGCGCCAGCAGGATCGACAGGAACACTGAAGCTTTCTTT
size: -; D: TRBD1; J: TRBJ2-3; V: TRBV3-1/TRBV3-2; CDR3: CASSHKGALGYTDTQYF; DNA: TGTGCCAGCAGCCATAAGGGGGCGTTGGGTTATACAGATACGCAGTATTTT
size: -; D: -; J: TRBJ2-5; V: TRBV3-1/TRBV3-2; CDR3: CASSPRPSAKGEYF; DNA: TGTGCCAGCAGCCCCCGCCCATCCGCGAAAGGGGAGTACTTC
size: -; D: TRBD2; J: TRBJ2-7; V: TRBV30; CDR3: CAWSRPGRGYEQYF; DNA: TGTGCCTGGAGTCGGCCAGGGAGGGGATACGAGCAGTACTTC
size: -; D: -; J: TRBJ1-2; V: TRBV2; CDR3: CASSERQTNYGYTF; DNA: TGTGCCAGCAGTGAAAGACAGACTAACTATGGCTACACCTTC